This passage covers 30 T cell receptor beta chains from one sample sequenced in a study of shared clonotypes between healthy human individuals. Generated by immunoSEQ multiplex PCR, the TCRdb table keeps only in-frame clones and is missing some. The sample consists of fewer than 650,000 clones, 60% to 85% of them appearing once. Sequencing used PBMCs. Source of these receptors: a woman aged 35 to 49 in good health. Some clones in this sample may be carry-over from other donors' samples.

V gene TRBV18 combines with J gene TRBJ2-5; TRBD2 matches at 7 bases. CDR1 is KGHSH, CDR2 LQKENI, per germline. This CDR3 comprises 15 residues. V dropped 3 bases and J dropped 11; count of bases not matched to a gene: 15. The CDR3 DNA sequence: TGTGCCAGCTCACCCGGCGGGAGTACCGGAGGAGAGCAGTACTTC. Translated: CASSPGGSTGGEQYF.

This chain links TRBV30 with TRBJ2-2; D not resolved. The germline CDR1 and CDR2 sequences are GTSNPN and SVGIG (reference sequence). V lost 2 bases and J 5 bases, leaving 9 bases between the germline ends. This CDR3 comprises 13 residues. The CDR3 loop is CAWSWMGTGELFF. In DNA form, the CDR3 reads TGTGCCTGGAGTTGGATGGGGACCGGGGAGCTGTTTTTT.

The V and J genes are TRBV2 and TRBJ2-7; 7 positions agree with TRBD2. Germline V gives CDR1 SNHLY, CDR2 FYNNEI. V shed 5 bases and J 6 bases; nucleotides not matched to a gene: 13. CDR3 length: 15 amino acids. The CDR3 loop is CASSPGGSGIGEQYF. The DNA of the CDR3 is TGTGCCAGCAGTCCCGGGGGGAGCGGGATAGGCGAGCAGTACTTC. Based on the CDR3 plus reference TRBV2 and TRBJ2-7, the full variable domain is EPEVTQTPSHQVTQMGQEVILRCVPISNHLYFYWYRQILGQKVEFLVSFYNNEISEKSEIFDDQFSVERPDGSNFTLKIRSTKLEDSAMYFCASSPGGSGIGEQYFGPGTRLTVT.

This clone was picked up many times. This sample includes further DNA sequences coding for the same CDR3. The rearrangement joins TRBV11-2 to TRBJ2-5; no clear D. Germline V gene lookup returns CDR1 SGHAT and CDR2 FQNNGV. This CDR3 is built from 12 residues. Trimming left V 0 bases short and J 4 bases short, with 3 bases between. In DNA, the CDR3 is TGTGCCAGCAGCTTAGATCGAGAGACCCAGTACTTC. It yields the protein CASSLDRETQYF.

At least ten counts were recorded for this clone. This rearrangement joins TRBV10-2 to TRBJ2-1; TRBD2 aligns across 10 bases. CDR3 length equals 14 residues. The germline V gene has CDR1 WSHSY and CDR2 SAAADI. Germline trimming cut 6 bases from V and 12 bases from J; bases unmatched to any gene: 11. This CDR3 reads CASRTSGSLGGQFF. CDR3 sequence (DNA): TGCGCCAGCAGGACTAGCGGGTCACTCGGAGGGCAGTTCTTC.

This sequence joins TRBV5-6 and TRBJ2-5; the D gene is possibly TRBD2 (5 bases). The tail of the sequence fits TRBJ2-7 better, so the J call may be wrong. The CDR3 spans 14 residues. CDR1 and CDR2 from the germline V gene are SGHDT and YYEEEE. The CDR3 protein is CASSPLGSSYEQYF. In nucleotides, the CDR3 is TGTGCCAGCAGCCCTCTGGGGAGCTCCTACGAGCAGTACTTC.

The chain is built from TRBV7-2 and TRBJ2-3, with 12 positions matching TRBD2. CDR1 and CDR2 (germline): SGHTA, FQGNSA. With 3 bases clipped from V and 0 bases from J, the junction kept 10 bases outside the gene matches. The CDR3 contains 19 residues. For the CDR3, the DNA is TGTGCCAGCAGCTTCTGGGGACTAGCGGGTAGCTCTAGCACAGATACGCAGTATTTT. Translated, it gives CASSFWGLAGSSSTDTQYF.

V is TRBV7-3 and J is TRBJ2-3; tentative D call: TRBD2 (6 bases). Germline lookup yields CDR1 SGHTA and CDR2 FQGTGA. The CDR3 spans 14 residues. The V end was cut by 5 bases, the J end by 4 bases, with 13 bases between. The CDR3 DNA follows: TGTGCCAGCAGCCCCCAGACTAGTCCAGATACGCAGTATTTT. Amino acids: CASSPQTSPDTQYF. The full variable domain, its missing parts supplied by reference TRBV7-3 and TRBJ2-3, is GAGVSQTPSNKVTEKGKYVELRCDPISGHTALYWYRQSLGQGPEFLIYFQGTGAADDSGLPNDRFFAVRPEGSVSTLKIQRTERGDSAVYLCASSPQTSPDTQYFGPGTRLTVL.

The J gene is TRBJ2-7, the V gene TRBV7-9; 7 bases agree with TRBD1. The germline V gene encodes CDR1 SEHNR and CDR2 FQNEAQ (reference sequence). The length of the CDR3 is 13 residues. V lost 7 bases to trimming and J lost 3 bases; unmatched junction nucleotides: 6. CDR3 in DNA: TGTGCCAGCACACAGGGGCCTCTCTACGAGCAGTACTTC. Translated, it gives CASTQGPLYEQYF. Complete variable domain (other parts from reference TRBV7-9 and TRBJ2-7): DTGVSQNPRHKITKRGQNVTFRCDPISEHNRLYWYRQTLGQGPEFLTYFQNEAQLEKSRLLSDRFSAERPKGSFSTLEIQRTEQGDSAMYLCASTQGPLYEQYFGPGTRLTVT.

This clone has a handful of counts. Additional DNA sequences in this sample encode the identical CDR3. CDR3 sequence: CASSQMGSNTGELFF. In DNA, the CDR3 is TGTGCCAGCAGCCAAATGGGCTCAAACACCGGGGAGCTGTTTTTT. The V gene is TRBV5-4, the J gene TRBJ2-2, with unresolved D. This CDR3 spans 15 amino acids. In germline, CDR1 is SGHNT, CDR2 YYREEE (reference sequence). V lost 4 bases to trimming and J lost 2 bases, with 12 bases between them.

This clone was seen only once. The CDR3 bases are TGTGCCAGCAGTGAAAGGGGTCAGCCCCAGCATTTT. The encoded protein is CASSERGQPQHF. The V call is TRBV2, the J call TRBJ1-5; maybe TRBD1 (5 bases). V lost 2 bases to trimming and J lost 6 bases, with 5 bases between them. CDR1 and CDR2 (germline): SNHLY, FYNNEI. CDR3 length: 12 amino acids.

The V gene is TRBV7-8, the J gene TRBJ2-1; tentatively, D is TRBD2 (5 bases). Per germline, CDR1 SGHVS and CDR2 FQNEAQ. V shed 3 bases and J shed 12 bases, with 18 bases lying between them. The CDR3 runs to 14 residues. The DNA of the CDR3 is TGTGCCAGCAGCTTTGGCCGGGGATCATCAGGGCAGTTCTTC. It translates to CASSFGRGSSGQFF.

This sequence joins TRBV11-1 and TRBJ2-7; the D is unclear. Looked up from germline, CDR1 is SGHAT and CDR2 is FQDESV (reference sequence). V lost 3 bases and J 5 bases, leaving 8 bases between the germline ends. The CDR3 runs 12 residues. Here the CDR3 DNA reads TGTGCCAGCAGCTTTCAGTCTCACGAGCAGTACTTC. Translating it yields CASSFQSHEQYF. Together with reference TRBV11-1 and TRBJ2-7, the CDR3 gives the full variable domain: EAEVAQSPRYKITEKSQAVAFWCDPISGHATLYWYRQILGQGPELLVQFQDESVVDDSQLPKDRFSAERLKGVDSTLKIQPAELGDSAMYLCASSFQSHEQYFGPGTRLTVT.

This chain uses TRBV5-1 with TRBJ2-2, with D perhaps TRBD1 or TRBD2 (5 bases each). The CDR3 covers 14 residues. The V end lost 0 bases, the J end lost 6 bases, and 9 bases lay between the germline ends. Germline CDR1 SGHRS, CDR2 YFSETQ. CDR3 sequence: CASSLGMGAGELFF. CDR3 in DNA: TGCGCCAGCAGCTTGGGGATGGGGGCCGGGGAGCTGTTTTTT.

The chain joins TRBV28 to TRBJ2-7; D unresolved. The V and J ends lost 1 base and 2 bases respectively, with 6 bases between them. CDR1 is MDHEN and CDR2 is SYDVKM in the germline V gene. The CDR3 has 13 amino acids. CDR3 in DNA: TGTGCCAGCAGTTTATTAGGGCCCTACGAGCAGTACTTC. Its translation is CASSLLGPYEQYF.

The rearrangement links TRBV11-2 to TRBJ1-5, with a weak D call TRBD1 (6 bases). This CDR3 region has 18 residues. CDR1 SGHAT and CDR2 FQNNGV come from the germline V gene. V shed 3 bases and J shed 1 base, with 19 bases lying between them. Here the CDR3 DNA reads TGTGCCAGCAGCTTGGTAGGAGGGGGACTTACGAGCAATCAGCCCCAGCATTTT. Its protein product is CASSLVGGGLTSNQPQHF.

This chain links TRBV29-1 with TRBJ2-2; 12 bases match TRBD2. Germline V gene data show CDR1 as SQVTM and CDR2 as ANQGSEA. V shed 4 bases and J 4 bases; nucleotides not matched to a gene: 13. CDR3 length equals 18 residues. CDR3 residues: CSVVGVTSGRWSTGELFF. The CDR3 DNA follows: TGCAGCGTTGTGGGGGTGACTAGCGGGAGATGGAGCACCGGGGAGCTGTTTTTT.

The V gene is TRBV29-1, the J gene TRBJ1-2, with D hard to call. V lost 2 bases to trimming and J lost 0 bases, with 10 bases between them. Per germline, CDR1 SQVTM and CDR2 ANQGSEA. CDR3 size: 14 residues. The CDR3 here is CSVELSYSNYGYTF. DNA for the CDR3: TGCAGCGTTGAATTGAGCTACTCTAACTATGGCTACACCTTC. The full variable domain, in which reference TRBV29-1 and TRBJ1-2 provide the parts outside the CDR3, is SAVISQKPSRDICQRGTSLTIQCQVDSQVTMMFWYRQQPGQSLTLIATANQGSEATYESGFVIDKFPISRPNLTFSTLTVSNMSPEDSSIYLCSVELSYSNYGYTFGSGTRLTVV.

The J gene is TRBJ2-3, the V gene TRBV14; TRBD1 agrees at 7 bases. This CDR3 is 16 amino acids long. CDR1 is SGHDN and CDR2 is FVKESK in the germline V gene. V dropped 2 bases and J dropped 0; count of bases not matched to a gene: 5. This CDR3 reads CASSQFGTASTDTQYF. The CDR3 DNA reads as TGTGCCAGCAGCCAATTCGGGACAGCTAGCACAGATACGCAGTATTTT.

The genes are TRBV7-2 and TRBJ1-2, with D perhaps TRBD1 (5 bases). Germline CDR1 SGHTA, CDR2 FQGNSA. The CDR3 is 17 amino acids. V lost 1 base and J lost 0, with 15 bases in between. The CDR3 sequence is CASSLEVGRESNYGYTF. The CDR3 nucleotides are TGTGCCAGCAGCTTAGAGGTTGGCAGGGAGTCTAACTATGGCTACACCTTC.

This clone was seen a handful of times. This chain links TRBV2 with TRBJ2-7; 12 bases are a match to TRBD1. This CDR3 is 14 amino acids long. With V trimmed by 4 bases and J by 7 bases, 5 bases remained unmatched. CDR1 SNHLY and CDR2 FYNNEI come from the germline V gene. In nucleotides, the CDR3 is TGTGCCAGCAGTGTCGGGACAGGGGGCGTGGAGCAGTACTTC. It encodes CASSVGTGGVEQYF.

This clone was observed once. One end of the junction does not line up with germline, which may come from a read error. The genes are TRBV5-1 and TRBJ2-6, with D uncertain. The CDR3 is 15 amino acids. The V gene's germline CDR1 is SGHRS and CDR2 YFSETQ. The CDR3 loop is CASSLESSGANVLTF. The CDR3 DNA reads as TGCGCCAGCAGTTTGGAGTCCTCTGGGGCCAACGTCCTGACTTTC.

In this sample, this clone turned up a few times. J is TRBJ1-3 and V is TRBV19; D is unresolved. Germline V gene sequence: CDR1 LNHDA, CDR2 SQIVND (reference sequence). The CDR3 contains 16 residues. V was clipped by 7 bases and J by 1 base, with 17 bases between them. The CDR3 loop is CASMNLMDPSGNTIYF. In DNA form, the CDR3 reads TGTGCCAGTATGAACCTCATGGACCCGTCTGGAAACACCATATATTTT.

V gene TRBV28 combines with J gene TRBJ1-4; the match to TRBD1 covers 8 bases. Per the germline V gene, CDR1 is MDHEN and CDR2 is SYDVKM. This CDR3 contains 15 residues. The trim removed 5 bases at V and 8 bases at J, leaving 10 bases unmatched. The CDR3 DNA sequence: TGTGCCAGCAGTCCCTCCGGGACAGGTACCGAAAAACTGTTTTTT. Translating it yields CASSPSGTGTEKLFF.

This clone was seen repeatedly, ten times or more. This chain connects TRBV19 to TRBJ1-2; TRBD1 might be the D (6 bases). Germline values: CDR1 LNHDA, CDR2 SQIVND (reference sequence). The germline V and J ends were trimmed by 6 bases and 6 bases, with 17 bases remaining between them. The CDR3 runs 14 residues. Here the CDR3 DNA reads TGTGCCAGTAGATTCGACCGGGGGGCGGATGGCTACACCTTC. Its protein product is CASRFDRGADGYTF.

This clone was counted a single time. V is TRBV5-4 and J is TRBJ2-1, with a tentative D call TRBD2 (5 bases). Trimming took 1 base from V and 13 from J, leaving 15 bases between them. Germline V gene data show CDR1 as SGHNT and CDR2 as YYREEE (reference sequence). The CDR3 spans 13 residues. Here the CDR3 DNA reads TGTGCCAGCAGCTTGAAGGAGGAAGATCCTCAGTTCTTC. This gives the protein CASSLKEEDPQFF.

The chain carries TRBV6-1 and TRBJ1-1; no clear D. Deletions cut 1 base from V and 7 bases from J, with 4 bases between. This CDR3 spans 11 amino acids. Germline CDR1 is MNHNS and CDR2 is SASEGT. CDR3 loop: CASSEGREAFF. CDR3 sequence (DNA): TGTGCCAGCAGTGAAGGTCGTGAAGCTTTCTTT.

DNA for the CDR3: TGTGCCAGCAGCTTAGCGATAGACACCGGGGAGCTGTTTTTT. This translates into CASSLAIDTGELFF. V gene TRBV7-9 combines with J gene TRBJ2-2; D not certain. CDR1 and CDR2 (germline): SEHNR, FQNEAQ (reference sequence). V was clipped by 0 bases and J by 3 bases, with 5 bases between them. CDR3 size: 14 residues.

The genes are TRBV11-2 and TRBJ1-1, with 10 bases identical to TRBD1. CDR1 and CDR2 (germline): SGHAT, FQNNGV. This CDR3 spans 16 amino acids. Trimming at V came to 3 bases and at J to 3 bases, leaving 7 bases not matched to a gene. The CDR3 coding sequence is TGTGCCAGCAGCTTGGGGACAGGGGTTGAGGACACTGAAGCTTTCTTT. This translates into CASSLGTGVEDTEAFF.

As regards this clone: A read error likely explains this, since a far larger clone differs by one base. CDR3 protein: CASSQDQQEAHEQFF. CDR3 nucleotide sequence: TGTGCCAGCAGCCAAGATCAGCAGGAGGCCCATGAGCAGTTCTTC. The chain combines TRBV14 with TRBJ2-1; tentative D call: TRBD2 (5 bases). Trimming pared 0 bases from V and 8 bases from J, leaving 14 bases between. Germline-derived CDR1 and CDR2 are SGHDN and FVKESK. CDR3 length: 15 residues.